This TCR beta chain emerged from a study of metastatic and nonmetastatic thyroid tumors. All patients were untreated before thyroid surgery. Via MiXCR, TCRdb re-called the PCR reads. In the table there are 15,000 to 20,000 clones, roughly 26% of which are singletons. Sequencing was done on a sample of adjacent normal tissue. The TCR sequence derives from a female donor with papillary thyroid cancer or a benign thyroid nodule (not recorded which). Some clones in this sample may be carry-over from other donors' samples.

The CDR3 protein is CASSYTSRGDGYTF. DNA for the CDR3: TGTGCCAGCAGTTACACGTCCAGGGGCGATGGCTACACCTTC. The chain employs TRBV6-6 and TRBJ1-2, with a possible D match to TRBD1 (6 bases). V dropped 2 bases and J dropped 6 bases, with 13 bases sitting between them. The length of the CDR3 is 14 residues. In germline, CDR1 is MNHNY, CDR2 SVGAGI (reference sequence).